Sequencing of this T cell receptor beta chain was carried out in a study of cytomegalovirus exposure and HLA in healthy donors. PCR employed 60 Vbeta and 13 Jbeta primers. The repertoire was sequenced with immunoSEQ multiplex PCR; TCRdb's copy has only in-frame clones and lacks some. Of about 180,000 clones listed, around 80% are singletons. The origin of this receptor is a woman in her twenties or thirties in good health and CMV-seronegative. The specimen was PBMCs.

This CDR3 is CASSARDPGSEKLFF. The CDR3 DNA is TGCGCCAGCAGCGCGAGAGACCCGGGGTCGGAAAAACTGTTTTTT. This chain links TRBV5-1 with TRBJ1-4; D gene ambiguous. Trimming stripped 4 bases from V and 8 bases from J, with 18 bases between. Germline CDR1 reads SGHRS; CDR2 reads YFSETQ. The CDR3 has 15 residues.